What follows is one T cell receptor (beta chain) and its context. Its cognate antigen is unknown. The CDR3 contains 13 residues. Germline V lookup: CDR1 MGHRA, CDR2 YSYEKL. J was trimmed by 5 bases and V by 8 bases; bases with no gene match: 7. The repertoire was sequenced with immunoSEQ multiplex PCR; TCRdb's copy has only in-frame clones and lacks some. The repertoire includes under 2,000,000 clones, roughly 95% of them detected once, and 1% to 1.5% sits in the top ten. This record comes from a study of shared clonotypes between healthy human individuals. Across the whole study: Three CD4 naive, three CD4 memory, two CD8 naive and one CD8 memory plate were used per donor.

Study-level findings and limits: The study found roughly 5% of naive CD4 clonotypes shared across a handful of donors. It was only blood that was sampled, and tissue repertoires likely differ.

The naive CD8 population came from CD45RO-negative cells selected for CCR7, without terminally differentiated effector memory CD45RA+ cells. The donors, all of them Caucasian adults, lived in Nashville, Tennessee. What was sequenced was naive CD8+ T cells sorted from blood. The rearrangement links TRBV4-1 to TRBJ2-7; TRBD1 aligns across 9 bases. This sequence originates from a young man in good health. CDR3: CASAGRDRDEQYF. In DNA, the CDR3 is TGCGCCAGCGCGGGACGGGACAGGGACGAGCAGTACTTC.